The clone carrying this TCR beta chain appeared a few times. Its antigen remains unknown. These data belong to a study of spatial heterogeneity in lung cancer. Study background: The study consistently detected more beta-chain than alpha-chain sequences.

Each TCR cDNA molecule bore a unique molecular identifier. MiXCR, applied by TCRdb to the 5' RACE reads, yields one record per CDR3 protein. The repertoire holds about 36,000 distinct CDR3 sequences, with approximately 5.2% as singletons. Regarding the study as a whole: In blood, ubiquitous expanded tumor TCRs appeared more at resection than follow-up.

Stated time point: sample taken at primary tumor resection. Unsorted samples of tumor, nontumor lung or frozen PBMC had their whole RNA sequenced. The donors were 72 patients with non-small cell lung cancer that was early-stage and untreated. This CDR3 is built from 14 residues. The V and J ends lost 4 bases and 7 bases respectively, with 14 bases between them. CDR1 is LGHDT, CDR2 YNNKEL, per germline (reference sequence). The sequence was obtained from a female donor with early-stage non-small cell lung cancer. Material: PBMCs, obtained at surgery. The rearrangement joins TRBV3-1 to TRBJ2-1; D is perhaps TRBD1 or TRBD2 (6 bases each). The CDR3 DNA reads as TGTGCCAGCAGCCTCGTTGGAGGGGGGAATGAGCAGTTCTTC. Its translation: CASSLVGGGNEQFF.